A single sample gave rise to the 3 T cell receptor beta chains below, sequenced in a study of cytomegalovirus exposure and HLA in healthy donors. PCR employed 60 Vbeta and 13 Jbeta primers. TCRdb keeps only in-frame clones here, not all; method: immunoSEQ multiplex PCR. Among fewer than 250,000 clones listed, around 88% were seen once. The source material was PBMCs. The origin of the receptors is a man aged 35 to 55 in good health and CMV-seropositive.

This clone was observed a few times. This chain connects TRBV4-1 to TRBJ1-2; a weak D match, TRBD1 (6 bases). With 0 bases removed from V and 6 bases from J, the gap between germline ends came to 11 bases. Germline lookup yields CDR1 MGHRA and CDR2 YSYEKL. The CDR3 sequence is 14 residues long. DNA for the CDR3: TGCGCCAGCAGCCAAGATTGGGCAGGGGATGGCTACACCTTC. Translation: CASSQDWAGDGYTF.

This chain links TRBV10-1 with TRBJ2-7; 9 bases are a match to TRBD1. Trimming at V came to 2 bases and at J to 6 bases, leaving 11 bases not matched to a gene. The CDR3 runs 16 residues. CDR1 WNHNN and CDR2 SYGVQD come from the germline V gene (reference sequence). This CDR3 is CASSELGQGRSSEQYF. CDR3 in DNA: TGCGCCAGCAGTGAGCTAGGACAGGGGAGGTCGAGCGAGCAGTACTTC.

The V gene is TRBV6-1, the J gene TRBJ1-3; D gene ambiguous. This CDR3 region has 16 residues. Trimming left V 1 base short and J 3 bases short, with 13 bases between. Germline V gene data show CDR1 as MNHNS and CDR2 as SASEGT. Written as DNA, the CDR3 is TGTGCCAGCAGTGAAGGAATAGCGGCTCTTGGAAACACCATATATTTT. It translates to CASSEGIAALGNTIYF.